What follows describes a single T cell receptor (beta chain). Its antigen is currently unknown. This record belongs to a study of Graves' ophthalmopathy and Graves' hyperthyroidism. Across the study: Investigators collected peripheral blood at initial diagnosis, before any treatment was given. Study findings and constraints: Most expanded clonotypes in thyroid above 0.001 frequency also showed up in blood.

The V gene's germline CDR1 is MNHNS and CDR2 SASEGT. V dropped 3 bases and J dropped 1 base, with 12 bases sitting between them. This CDR3 has 15 amino acids. Amplification of the TCR beta CDR3 regions used RNA transcripts (as template). Following a first-round RT-PCR that used HTBI primers, a second-round multiplex PCR was carried out. MiXCR, run by TCRdb on the multiplex PCR reads, gives a single entry per CDR3 protein. The data contain approximately 330,000 distinct CDR3 sequences, 15% to 20% of them singletons. Uncontrolled infections, pregnancy, lactation or other autoimmune diseases led to patient exclusion.

This clonotype was obtained from an adult man with Graves' ophthalmopathy. The rearrangement links TRBV6-1 to TRBJ2-5; D gene ambiguous. Sequencing used peripheral blood. CDR3 region: CASSDSTRLQETQYF. CDR3 nucleotide sequence: TGTGCCAGCAGTGATTCGACGCGCCTCCAAGAGACCCAGTACTTC.